The clone carrying this TCR beta chain was picked up a small number of times. Its antigen is unknown. This specimen comes from a study of human T cells and chemical hapten exposure. There are 14 residues in the CDR3. V lost 8 bases to trimming and J lost 10 bases; unmatched junction nucleotides: 11. Per the germline V gene, CDR1 is ENHRY and CDR2 is SYGVKD. From the 5' RACE reads, TCRdb called clonotypes with MiXCR, one entry per CDR3 protein. Of roughly 110,000 distinct CDR3 sequences detected, roughly 19% appear once; the ten largest clones hold 2.5% to 3%. The authors extracted total RNA from unfractionated whole blood. General study findings and limits: Sensitizing with DPC caused no change in TCRs above 1 in 1000 frequency.

The gene calls are TRBV10-3 and TRBJ2-1; 10 nucleotides align to TRBD2. This receptor was obtained from a human donor in good health. This CDR3 is CAIQGLAGVGEQFF. CDR3 in DNA: TGTGCCATCCAGGGGCTAGCGGGAGTGGGGGAGCAGTTCTTC.